The 21 T cell receptor beta chains presented below share a single source sample, sequenced in a study of T cell changes during pregnancy in multiple sclerosis. Assay: immunoSEQ multiplex PCR; the TCRdb copy retains only in-frame clones and omits some. The data show some 94,000 clones, roughly 90% seen once. The specimen comprised peripheral blood, sampled in the first trimester of pregnancy. All receptors derive from a female donor with multiple sclerosis, enrolled in a pregnancy study.

This clone was counted a single time. The chain uses TRBV5-1 and TRBJ2-1; a weak D match, TRBD2 (6 bases). Trimming stripped 1 base from V and 4 bases from J, with 12 bases between. The germline V gene has CDR1 SGHRS and CDR2 YFSETQ. CDR3 length equals 15 residues. In DNA form, the CDR3 reads TGCGCCAGCAGCTTGAGGCTAGCGCCATACAATGAGCAGTTCTTC. This translates into CASSLRLAPYNEQFF.

The chain employs TRBV27 and TRBJ2-7; perhaps TRBD1 as D (6 bases). This CDR3 has 21 amino acids. Germline V gene sequence: CDR1 MNHEY, CDR2 SMNVEV (reference sequence). V lost 2 bases, J lost 3 bases, and 32 bases lay in between. The CDR3 bases are TGTGCCAGCAGTTTAACGTTACGCTCTAGGCGGGCGAACCGGGACAACTACGAGCAGTACTTC. Translating gives CASSLTLRSRRANRDNYEQYF.

The chain is built from TRBV10-3 and TRBJ1-1; D remains unclear. CDR1 is ENHRY, CDR2 SYGVKD, per germline. The CDR3 extends over 14 amino acids. The V end lost 5 bases, the J end lost 3 bases, and 13 bases lay between the germline ends. The chain's CDR3 is CAISFSGGDTEAFF. The CDR3 region has the DNA TGTGCCATCAGTTTCTCGGGAGGAGACACTGAAGCTTTCTTT.

The chain links TRBV7-2 to TRBJ2-2, with D unclear. The CDR3 covers 15 residues. The germline CDR1 and CDR2 sequences are SGHTA and FQGNSA. Trimming left V 3 bases short and J 0 bases short, with 8 bases between. The DNA of the CDR3 is TGTGCCAGCAGCTTTGGCAAAACGAACACCGGGGAGCTGTTTTTT. It encodes CASSFGKTNTGELFF.

Written as DNA, the CDR3 is TGTGCCAGCAGCTTCTCGGGACTAGCGGGAGGTCCCGGGGAGCTGTTTTTT. Its protein product is CASSFSGLAGGPGELFF. This chain connects TRBV27 to TRBJ2-2, with 15 bases that match TRBD2. This CDR3 region has 17 residues. Germline trimming cut 6 bases from V and 6 bases from J; bases unmatched to any gene: 8. Germline values: CDR1 MNHEY, CDR2 SMNVEV (reference sequence).

The gene calls are TRBV9 and TRBJ2-3; D possibly corresponds to TRBD2 (5 bases). This CDR3 region has 15 residues. Germline V gene data show CDR1 as SGDLS and CDR2 as YYNGEE. V shed 0 bases and J shed 4 bases, with 12 bases lying between them. The DNA for the CDR3 is TGTGCCAGCAGCGTAGGGCTAGCAACCTCAGATACGCAGTATTTT. Its protein product is CASSVGLATSDTQYF.

This clone came up once. J is TRBJ2-2 and V is TRBV7-9, with a tentative D call TRBD1 (5 bases). CDR3 length equals 14 residues. V gave up 5 bases and J gave up 2 bases, with 9 bases separating them. Germline values: CDR1 SEHNR, CDR2 FQNEAQ (reference sequence). CDR3 sequence reads: CASSPGSNTGELFF. CDR3 DNA sequence: TGTGCCAGCAGCCCAGGGTCTAACACCGGGGAGCTGTTTTTT.

This clone was recorded once. The chain uses TRBV11-3 and TRBJ2-7, with 7 bases lining up with TRBD1. The germline V gene has CDR1 SGHNT and CDR2 YENEEA. After removal of 6 bases from V and 2 bases from J, the junction contained 4 bases not matched to a gene. There are 13 residues in the CDR3. The CDR3 DNA reads as TGTGCCAGCAGTCTGGACAGGACCTACGAGCAGTACTTC. The encoded protein is CASSLDRTYEQYF. Using reference TRBV11-3 and TRBJ2-7 for the parts outside the CDR3, the full variable domain is EAGVVQSPRYKIIEKKQPVAFWCNPISGHNTLYWYLQNLGQGPELLIRYENEEAVDDSQLPKDRFSAERLKGVDSTLKIQPAELGDSAVYLCASSLDRTYEQYFGPGTRLTVT.

The chain employs TRBV15 and TRBJ2-7; TRBD2 might be the D (5 bases). The CDR3 contains 14 residues. Germline CDR1 reads LNHNV; CDR2 reads YYDKDF (reference sequence). The V end lost 6 bases, the J end lost 3 bases, and 15 bases lay between the germline ends. CDR3 nucleotides: TGTGCCACCAGTTATGGGTCGGCGGGCTACGAGCAGTACTTC. This codes for CATSYGSAGYEQYF. Filled out from reference TRBV15 and TRBJ2-7, the complete variable domain reads DAMVIQNPRYQVTQFGKPVTLSCSQTLNHNVMYWYQQKSSQAPKLLFHYYDKDFNNEADTPDNFQSRRPNTSFCFLDIRSPGLGDTAMYLCATSYGSAGYEQYFGPGTRLTVT.

This rearrangement joins TRBV4-1 to TRBJ1-1; perhaps TRBD1 as D (6 bases). V dropped 3 bases and J dropped 6 bases, with 11 bases sitting between them. The germline CDR1 and CDR2 sequences are MGHRA and YSYEKL. The CDR3 is made up of 13 amino acids. The CDR3: CASSHPQGSEAFF. The CDR3 DNA follows: TGCGCCAGCAGCCATCCCCAGGGGTCTGAAGCTTTCTTT.

This rearrangement joins TRBV30 to TRBJ2-3; the match to TRBD1 covers 11 bases. V was pared by 0 bases and J by 1 base, with 9 bases of the junction left unmatched. Germline CDR1 and CDR2: GTSNPN and SVGIG (reference sequence). There are 18 residues in the CDR3. CDR3 amino acids: CAWSVLGQGAWGTDTQYF. The CDR3 region has the DNA TGTGCCTGGAGTGTACTTGGACAGGGGGCTTGGGGCACAGATACGCAGTATTTT.

This chain uses TRBV28 with TRBJ1-2; the D gene is possibly TRBD1 (6 bases). The CDR3 spans 16 residues. Per the germline V gene, CDR1 is MDHEN and CDR2 is SYDVKM. The ends were cut back, 3 bases at V and 5 bases at J, with 19 bases in the middle. DNA of the CDR3: TGTGCCAGCAGTTTTCCGCCAGGGGAAAAAGGGTATGGCTACACCTTC. It codes for CASSFPPGEKGYGYTF.

The gene calls are TRBV7-9 and TRBJ1-2, with D perhaps matching TRBD1 (5 bases). Germline CDR1 is SEHNR and CDR2 is FQNEAQ (reference sequence). The CDR3 extends over 13 amino acids. Deletions cut 3 bases from V and 7 bases from J, with 12 bases between. CDR3 DNA sequence: TGTGCCAGCAGCTTGGGGGGGGATGGTGGCTACACCTTC. Protein sequence: CASSLGGDGGYTF.

The chain is built from TRBV2 and TRBJ2-7; TRBD2 might be the D (5 bases). Germline V CDR1 and CDR2: SNHLY, FYNNEI. CDR3 length: 13 amino acids. V lost 7 bases to trimming and J lost 6 bases, with 16 bases between them. Here the CDR3 DNA reads TGTGCCAGCACCCCCGGTCGGGCGGGCGAGCAGTACTTC. Protein product: CASTPGRAGEQYF.

This chain connects TRBV30 to TRBJ2-7, with a weak D call TRBD2 (6 bases). The CDR3 consists of 12 residues. V was clipped by 1 base and J by 7 bases, with 11 bases between them. Germline values: CDR1 GTSNPN, CDR2 SVGIG (reference sequence). Written as DNA, the CDR3 is TGTGCCTGGAGTGGCGCGGGGAGGGAGCAGTACTTC. Protein: CAWSGAGREQYF.

V and J are TRBV7-9 and TRBJ1-2; D unclear. V gave up 3 bases and J gave up 1 base, with 12 bases separating them. This CDR3 comprises 15 residues. In germline, CDR1 is SEHNR, CDR2 FQNEAQ (reference sequence). This CDR3 is CASSFRAAGNYGYTF. CDR3 nucleotide sequence: TGTGCCAGCAGCTTCCGGGCCGCGGGTAACTATGGCTACACCTTC.

The chain couples TRBV9 to TRBJ1-1, with a tentative D call TRBD1 (6 bases). Trimming removed 4 bases from V and 1 base from J, with 17 bases in between. The germline gives CDR1 SGDLS, CDR2 YYNGEE. This CDR3 has 16 amino acids. CDR3: CASSSRGGQQNTEAFF. The CDR3 DNA sequence: TGTGCCAGCAGCTCGCGCGGAGGACAGCAGAACACTGAAGCTTTCTTT. The full variable domain, with the rest looked up from reference TRBV9 and TRBJ1-1, is DSGVTQTPKHLITATGQRVTLRCSPRSGDLSVYWYQQSLDQGLQFLIQYYNGEERAKGNILERFSAQQFPDLHSELNLSSLELGDSALYFCASSSRGGQQNTEAFFGQGTRLTVV.

V is TRBV9 and J is TRBJ1-2; weak D call: TRBD1 (5 bases). V lost 4 bases and J 2 bases, leaving 18 bases between the germline ends. The CDR3 is made up of 16 amino acids. Germline assignment: CDR1 SGDLS and CDR2 YYNGEE. CDR3 region: CASSPSGGVPNYGYTF. The DNA of the CDR3 is TGTGCCAGCAGCCCTAGTGGGGGGGTCCCAAACTATGGCTACACCTTC.

This chain links TRBV2 with TRBJ2-7, with 12 bases fitting TRBD2. The CDR3 totals 12 residues. V lost 10 bases to trimming and J lost 5 bases; unmatched junction nucleotides: 3. CDR1 is SNHLY and CDR2 is FYNNEI in the germline V gene. CDR3 protein: CATTSGRNEQYF. In DNA, the CDR3 is TGTGCCACGACTAGCGGGAGAAACGAGCAGTACTTC.

This chain links TRBV7-2 with TRBJ2-1; 14 bases align to TRBD2. This CDR3 comprises 15 residues. Trimming removed 4 bases from V and 6 bases from J; junction bases left unmatched: 2. Per the germline V gene, CDR1 is SGHTA and CDR2 is FQGNSA. As DNA, the CDR3 is TGTGCCAGCAGCTCGGGACTAGCGGGAGTCAATGAGCAGTTCTTC. It encodes CASSSGLAGVNEQFF.

The chain carries TRBV7-8 and TRBJ1-2; 8 bases are shared with TRBD1. Germline assignment: CDR1 SGHVS and CDR2 FQNEAQ. V dropped 5 bases and J dropped 4; count of bases not matched to a gene: 6. The CDR3 runs 14 residues. The DNA of the CDR3 is TGTGCCAGCAGCCCTGGGGACAGGACCTATGGCTACACCTTC. This gives the protein CASSPGDRTYGYTF.